This T cell receptor (beta chain) is from a study of shared T cell receptors in the human thymus. The method was immunoSEQ multiplex PCR; TCRdb's version includes in-frame clones alone and lacks a portion of them. The profile shows 650,000 to 950,000 clones, roughly 85% of them singletons. This clone was seen a few times. Germline lookup yields CDR1 MNHNS and CDR2 SASEGT. V lost 6 bases, J lost 3 bases, and 18 bases lay in between. The CDR3 has 15 amino acids. These data were also reused for a study on human thymus T cells. In that study: Thymic and blood repertoires showed apparently biased V and J gene usage.

What was sequenced was thymocytes. This TCR derives from a girl in the first two years of life with a congenital heart defect. This chain connects TRBV6-1 to TRBJ2-7; a possible D gene is TRBD1 (6 bases). For the CDR3, the DNA is TGTGCCAGCAGACGGATTAACAGGGAGAACTACGAGCAGTACTTC. It specifies CASRRINRENYEQYF.